This T cell receptor (beta chain) was identified during a study of blood T cell repertoires in COVID-19. Study-wide background: Acute-phase and convalescent COVID-19 samples originated in the United States, Italy and Spain. PBMCs, B-cell-depleted T cells, or T cells were the source of the cDNA or gDNA that made up the material.

Study processing details: For nucleated cells, counts were estimated from reference gene primer amplification. The assay was immunoSEQ multiplex PCR, and TCRdb's table has in-frame clones only and misses some. Clone size and V and J calls were adopted from that table, with D and trimming inferred from the DNA. The sample holds roughly 300,000 clones; roughly 86% are singletons and the top ten take roughly 7.1%. This CDR3 has 14 residues. V trimming: 5 bases; J trimming: 3 bases; junction bases outside the gene matches: 6. The V gene's germline CDR1 is LNHDA and CDR2 SQIVND (reference sequence). This clonotype originated in a woman in her forties or fifties who had recovered from COVID-19. Input material: peripheral blood. The chain recombines TRBV19 with TRBJ1-2; 7 bases match TRBD1. DNA for the CDR3: TGTGCCAGTAGTGGAGGGGGCGCTGACTATGGCTACACCTTC. Its protein is CASSGGGADYGYTF.